The 6 T cell receptor beta chains given below trace back to one sample, sequenced in a study of T cell responses to AZD1222 COVID-19 vaccine (dated by TCRdb to the early 2020s). To prepare the library, the immunoSEQ multiplex PCR assay was applied. TCRdb's version of the immuneACCESS table is confined to in-frame rearrangements and falls short of the full clone set. An unresolved V gene accounts for under half of the shortfall where checked; the remainder is of unknown origin. Recorded for this sample are approximately 100,000 clones; 88% of them occurred a single time. The ten biggest clones cover around 13% of the sample. Explained via the paper, the time point label denotes: baseline before first vaccination. Per the publication, the treatment or condition label means: meningococcal conjugate vaccine given as trial control. This specimen consisted of peripheral blood, obtained on day 0 of MenACWY control vaccination. These receptors all come from an adult in good health.

The CDR3, as DNA: TGTGCCAGCAGCTTCCAGCGTTCAAATCAGCCCCAGCATTTT. It translates to CASSFQRSNQPQHF. V usage is TRBV7-2 and J usage is TRBJ1-5; D is ambiguous. The length of the CDR3 is 14 residues. CDR1 SGHTA and CDR2 FQGNSA come from the germline V gene. Deletions cut 3 bases from V and 4 bases from J, with 10 bases between.

V is TRBV7-2 and J is TRBJ1-2; tentatively, D is TRBD1 (5 bases). CDR3 length equals 13 residues. V shed 5 bases and J shed 10 bases, with 17 bases lying between them. Germline lookup yields CDR1 SGHTA and CDR2 FQGNSA. This chain's CDR3 is CASSPGRYVVYTF. The DNA for the CDR3 is TGTGCCAGCAGCCCGGGACGGTATGTCGTCTACACCTTC.

The V and J genes are TRBV7-9 and TRBJ1-2; possible D gene TRBD1, 5 bases. Germline-derived CDR1 and CDR2 are SEHNR and FQNEAQ (reference sequence). Trimming pared 4 bases from V and 5 bases from J, leaving 11 bases between. This CDR3 contains 13 residues. The DNA of the CDR3 is TGTGCCAGCAGCTCCCAGGAGGGGTATGGCTACACCTTC. It is translated as CASSSQEGYGYTF.

This clone has more than one count but fewer than ten. The chain is built from TRBV19 and TRBJ1-2; no clear D. This CDR3 contains 13 residues. Trimming left V 5 bases short and J 8 bases short, with 15 bases between. Germline V gives CDR1 LNHDA, CDR2 SQIVND (reference sequence). The CDR3 loop reads CASSLGRVDGYTF. The CDR3 DNA reads TGTGCCAGTAGTCTCGGGAGGGTGGACGGCTACACCTTC. Complete variable domain (other parts from reference TRBV19 and TRBJ1-2): DGGITQSPKYLFRKEGQNVTLSCEQNLNHDAMYWYRQDPGQGLRLIYYSQIVNDFQKGDIAEGYSVSREKKESFPLTVTSAQKNPTAFYLCASSLGRVDGYTFGSGTRLTVV.

The rearrangement uses TRBV18 and TRBJ1-1; a weak D match, TRBD1 (5 bases). The ends were cut back, 6 bases at V and 6 bases at J, with 17 bases in the middle. This CDR3 region has 14 residues. Germline V gene lookup returns CDR1 KGHSH and CDR2 LQKENI. Written as DNA, the CDR3 is TGTGCCAGCTCTCGCCAGGGCTTACGCGCTGAAGCTTTCTTT. It is translated as CASSRQGLRAEAFF.

Only one count was recorded for this clone. This sequence joins TRBV28 and TRBJ2-7; D is unresolved. V was cut by 3 bases and J by 10 bases, with 13 bases left in between. Per the germline V gene, CDR1 is MDHEN and CDR2 is SYDVKM. The CDR3 length is 12 residues. The CDR3 DNA reads TGTGCCAGCAGTTTGTCAAGTCGAATACAGTACTTC. Its protein product is CASSLSSRIQYF.